The 7 T cell receptor beta chains in this list originate from one sample, sequenced in a study of OX40 agonist ivuxolimab in advanced cancers. Measured with immunoSEQ multiplex PCR; TCRdb has only the in-frame clones, and not every one. The profile shows about 140,000 clones, around 93% of them singletons. The sequencing used CD4+ or CD8+ T cells sorted from blood, collected in a trial of the OX40 agonist ivuxolimab. These receptors came from an adult with an advanced solid tumor such as melanoma, head and neck, liver or kidney cancer.

The J gene is TRBJ1-5, the V gene TRBV18; D gene unclear. V shed 3 bases and J shed 7 bases, with 22 bases lying between them. CDR1 is KGHSH, CDR2 LQKENI, per germline. The CDR3 consists of 17 residues. CDR3 in amino acids: CASSPFGRGRSGQPQHF. CDR3 nucleotides: TGTGCCAGCTCACCCTTTGGAAGAGGGCGCAGCGGCCAGCCCCAGCATTTT.

The V and J genes are TRBV28 and TRBJ2-6; a weak D match, TRBD2 (5 bases). V was pared by 6 bases and J by 2 bases, with 14 bases between. The CDR3 has 16 residues. Germline-derived CDR1 and CDR2 are MDHEN and SYDVKM. The CDR3: CASRRSGETGANVLTF. The CDR3 nucleotides read TGTGCCAGCAGGAGATCCGGGGAGACTGGGGCCAACGTCCTGACTTTC.

The chain carries TRBV10-3 and TRBJ2-3, with 12 nucleotides matching TRBD2. The junction had 7 bases not matched to a gene; V was cut back by 0 bases and J by 6 bases. The CDR3 has 17 amino acids. From germline, CDR1 is ENHRY and CDR2 SYGVKD. Here the CDR3 DNA reads TGTGCCATCAGTGAGTCTGCTAGCGGGAGGGTTGGGGATACGCAGTATTTT. This gives the protein CAISESASGRVGDTQYF.

The chain joins TRBV28 to TRBJ1-4; D is unclear. Germline-derived CDR1 and CDR2 are MDHEN and SYDVKM. The V end was cut by 2 bases, the J end by 0 bases, with 13 bases between. The CDR3 extends over 17 amino acids. CDR3 residues: CASSLRRDWATNEKLFF. CDR3 DNA sequence: TGTGCCAGCAGTTTAAGGAGGGATTGGGCAACTAATGAAAAACTGTTTTTT.

J is TRBJ1-1 and V is TRBV6-5; D perhaps matches TRBD1 (5 bases). The CDR3 length is 15 residues. Germline V CDR1 and CDR2: MNHEY, SVGAGI. Trimming shortened V by 7 bases and J by 2 bases, and 17 bases separated the two germline ends. The CDR3 sequence is CASTNQGTRNTEAFF. The CDR3 DNA reads TGTGCCAGCACCAACCAAGGGACCCGTAACACTGAAGCTTTCTTT.

V is TRBV6-5 and J is TRBJ1-1; D gene unclear. Between the trimmed V and J ends, which lost 0 bases and 0 bases, there was a span of 11 bases. This CDR3 comprises 16 residues. Germline V gene lookup returns CDR1 MNHEY and CDR2 SVGAGI. The CDR3 loop is CASSYSWGPMNTEAFF. CDR3 bases: TGTGCCAGCAGTTACTCGTGGGGTCCCATGAACACTGAAGCTTTCTTT.

As concerns this clone: The same CDR3 also results from other DNA sequences found in this sample. This chain links TRBV7-2 with TRBJ1-5, with unresolved D. Trimming removed 5 bases from V and 0 bases from J, with 11 bases in between. Germline CDR1 reads SGHTA; CDR2 reads FQGNSA. The CDR3 extends over 15 amino acids. The CDR3 DNA sequence: TGTGCCAGCAGCCCCCTGCGAGGTAGCAATCAGCCCCAGCATTTT. Amino acids: CASSPLRGSNQPQHF.